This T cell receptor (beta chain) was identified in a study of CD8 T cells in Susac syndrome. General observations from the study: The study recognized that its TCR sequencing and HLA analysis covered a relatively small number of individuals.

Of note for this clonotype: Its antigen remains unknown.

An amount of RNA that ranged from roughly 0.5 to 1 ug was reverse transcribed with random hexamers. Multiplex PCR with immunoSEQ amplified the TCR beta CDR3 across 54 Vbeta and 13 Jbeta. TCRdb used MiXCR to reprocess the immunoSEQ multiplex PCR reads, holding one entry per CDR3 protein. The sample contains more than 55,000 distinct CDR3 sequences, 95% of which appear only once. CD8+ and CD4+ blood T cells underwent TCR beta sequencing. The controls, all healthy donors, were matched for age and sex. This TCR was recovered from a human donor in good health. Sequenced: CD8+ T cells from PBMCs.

The CDR3 DNA sequence: TGCGCCAGCAGCCCAATCCGGACCGGGACAGGGTTCGATGAGCAGTTCTTC. Translation gives CASSPIRTGTGFDEQFF. The J gene is TRBJ2-1, the V gene TRBV4-1; 9 nucleotides align to TRBD1. Germline-derived CDR1 and CDR2 are MGHRA and YSYEKL. Trimming cost V 4 bases and J 8 bases; bases outside gene matches: 15. The CDR3 is made up of 17 amino acids.